One T cell receptor beta chain is described in this entry. Its cognate antigen is unknown. Clones were read by immunoSEQ multiplex PCR, and TCRdb kept only the in-frame ones, dropping some. The data show about 130,000 clones, 89% seen once. This entry belongs to a study of T cell responses to AZD1222 COVID-19 vaccine. Looking at the study overall: It was second doses at about 4 or about 12 weeks that were pooled.

Overall study results and limits: Increased Spike-specific TCR breadth and depth were observed after two AZD1222 doses. Clonal diversity may have been underestimated in mostly white British donors. CD4 TCRs associated with vaccination spanned spike, dominating at 160-218 and 743-854.

The CDR3 has 15 amino acids. In germline, CDR1 is SQVTM, CDR2 ANQGSEA. J gave up 3 bases and V 4 bases, and 7 bases lay outside the gene matches. This specimen consisted of peripheral blood, obtained on day 0 of AZD1222 vaccination. V gene TRBV29-1 combines with J gene TRBJ1-5; TRBD1 matches at 9 bases. The source is an adult in good health. CDR3 in DNA: TGCAGCGTTGCAACCGGGACAGGGCTCAATCAGCCCCAGCATTTT. This gives the protein CSVATGTGLNQPQHF. The variable domain in full, completed from reference TRBV29-1 and TRBJ1-5, reads SAVISQKPSRDICQRGTSLTIQCQVDSQVTMMFWYRQQPGQSLTLIATANQGSEATYESGFVIDKFPISRPNLTFSTLTVSNMSPEDSSIYLCSVATGTGLNQPQHFGDGTRLSIL.